What follows are 12 T cell receptor beta chains derived from one specimen sequenced in a study of CD8+ T cells in alopecia areata (dated by TCRdb to the late 2010s). The library was made by the immunoSEQ multiplex PCR assay. RNA was extracted from all samples and reverse transcribed into cDNA, which served as template for TCR sequencing. In TCRdb, the immuneACCESS table is reduced to in-frame sequences with V and J assigned. These tables do not hold every clone; where another copy was compared, an unresolved V gene accounts for under half, and the others remain unexplained. Here the sample has some 190,000 clones; about three fifths occur a single time. Together, the top ten hold approximately 0.93% of the sample. The sample's time point label, decoded: around 24 weeks on oral tofacitinib. Reading the label with the study, this specimen's treatment or condition is: oral pan-JAK inhibitor, 5-10 mg twice daily.

Sequenced material: CD4+ T cells sorted from blood, taken at week 24, from a patient treated with tofacitinib. Source of these receptors: a human donor with alopecia areata.

The chain's CDR3 is CASSLGVLGSSGANVLTF. The DNA of the CDR3 is TGTGCCAGCAGCTTAGGGGTCCTCGGTTCCTCTGGGGCCAACGTCCTGACTTTC. The V call is TRBV11-3, the J call TRBJ2-6, with D unresolved. The V end was cut by 1 base, the J end by 0 bases, with 13 bases between. This CDR3 region has 18 residues. CDR1 and CDR2 (germline): SGHNT, YENEEA. Based on the CDR3 plus reference TRBV11-3 and TRBJ2-6, the full variable domain is EAGVVQSPRYKIIEKKQPVAFWCNPISGHNTLYWYLQNLGQGPELLIRYENEEAVDDSQLPKDRFSAERLKGVDSTLKIQPAELGDSAVYLCASSLGVLGSSGANVLTFGAGSRLTVL.

The CDR3 loop reads CASSLDAQVGQPQHF. The DNA of the CDR3 is TGTGCCAGCTCTCTCGACGCACAAGTCGGTCAGCCCCAGCATTTT. The J gene is TRBJ1-5, the V gene TRBV18; D is uncertain. The CDR3 covers 15 residues. Between the trimmed V and J ends, which lost 6 bases and 6 bases, there was a span of 18 bases. Germline V gives CDR1 KGHSH, CDR2 LQKENI.

The rearrangement uses TRBV25-1 and TRBJ1-4, with D maybe TRBD1 (6 bases). Germline CDR1 MGHDK, CDR2 SYGVNS. The CDR3 is 16 amino acids. V was pared by 3 bases and J by 5 bases, with 16 bases between. Here the CDR3 reads CASSDSYGGINEKLFF. CDR3 sequence (DNA): TGTGCCAGCAGTGACTCCTACGGGGGCATAAATGAAAAACTGTTTTTT.

The chain is built from TRBV25-1 and TRBJ2-3; D not certain. V shed 7 bases and J shed 4 bases, with 9 bases lying between them. This CDR3 contains 12 residues. Germline CDR1 and CDR2: MGHDK and SYGVNS. The CDR3 sequence is CASKDLADTQYF. DNA of the CDR3: TGTGCCAGCAAGGACCTGGCAGATACGCAGTATTTT.

The CDR3 nucleotides read TGTGCCAGCAGACTCAGGGAGGCTGAAGCTTTCTTT. Translated, it gives CASRLREAEAFF. This chain connects TRBV5-6 to TRBJ1-1; D is possibly TRBD1 (5 bases). Germline-derived CDR1 and CDR2 are SGHDT and YYEEEE. The CDR3 spans 12 residues. V lost 5 bases and J lost 6, with 11 bases in between.

The V call is TRBV29-1, the J call TRBJ1-5; D unclear. V lost 3 bases, J lost 4 bases, and 10 bases lay in between. Germline CDR1 SQVTM, CDR2 ANQGSEA. This CDR3 contains 13 residues. The CDR3 spells CSVEPLPNQPQHF. CDR3 DNA: TGCAGCGTTGAGCCCCTACCAAATCAGCCCCAGCATTTT.

The chain has TRBV4-3 and TRBJ1-1, with a tentative D call TRBD1 (6 bases). CDR1 and CDR2 (germline): LGHNA, YSLEER. Trimming stripped 4 bases from V and 4 bases from J, with 19 bases between. The CDR3 consists of 16 residues. CDR3 DNA sequence: TGCGCCAGCAGCCGACAGGAAACAGGGTTAGGCACTGAAGCTTTCTTT. Its translation: CASSRQETGLGTEAFF.

This rearrangement joins TRBV6-5 to TRBJ2-7; 12 nucleotides agree with TRBD1. J was trimmed by 2 bases and V by 5 bases; bases with no gene match: 4. This CDR3 region has 15 residues. Germline assignment: CDR1 MNHEY and CDR2 SVGAGI. The CDR3 protein is CASSPGQGATYEQYF. In DNA, the CDR3 is TGTGCCAGCAGTCCGGGACAGGGGGCAACCTACGAGCAGTACTTC.

The CDR3 DNA is TGCGCCAGCAGCCCGGGACATAGCAATCAGCCCCAGCATTTT. It specifies CASSPGHSNQPQHF. This chain uses TRBV5-1 with TRBJ1-5; tentatively, D is TRBD1 (6 bases). In germline, CDR1 is SGHRS, CDR2 YFSETQ. The ends were cut back, 4 bases at V and 0 bases at J, with 8 bases in the middle. The CDR3 has 14 residues.

V usage is TRBV5-6 and J usage is TRBJ1-2; 10 nucleotides align to TRBD1. This CDR3 comprises 16 residues. J was trimmed by 8 bases and V by 0 bases; bases with no gene match: 10. Germline V CDR1 and CDR2: SGHDT, YYEEEE. CDR3 amino acids: CASSLVTGGVLNGYTF. CDR3 sequence (DNA): TGTGCCAGCAGCTTGGTGACAGGGGGCGTCTTGAACGGCTACACCTTC. Drawing the rest from reference TRBV5-6 and TRBJ1-2, the complete variable domain is DAGVTQSPTHLIKTRGQQVTLRCSPKSGHDTVSWYQQALGQGPQFIFQYYEEEERQRGNFPDRFSGHQFPNYSSELNVNALLLGDSALYLCASSLVTGGVLNGYTFGSGTRLTVV.

This sequence joins TRBV6-1 and TRBJ1-5, with no clear D. Germline-derived CDR1 and CDR2 are MNHNS and SASEGT. Trimming removed 3 bases from V and 6 bases from J, with 9 bases in between. The CDR3 sequence is 13 residues long. CDR3 sequence reads: CASSEWESQPQHF. In nucleotides, the CDR3 is TGTGCCAGCAGTGAGTGGGAGAGTCAGCCCCAGCATTTT.

The chain employs TRBV9 and TRBJ1-1, with D hard to call. Germline V lookup: CDR1 SGDLS, CDR2 YYNGEE. V lost 3 bases, J lost 4 bases, and 10 bases lay in between. The CDR3 runs to 13 residues. The CDR3 region is CASSAYQSTEAFF. CDR3 DNA sequence: TGTGCCAGCAGCGCGTACCAAAGCACTGAAGCTTTCTTT.